Each of the 12 T cell receptor beta chains below was sequenced from the same sample in a study of regulatory T cells in long-lasting Graves disease (dated by TCRdb to the early 2020s). The time point label on this specimen signifies: newly diagnosed GD, antithyroid drugs for less than 3 months. For both TCR sequencing and RNA sequencing, RNA was extracted from PBMCs in TRIzol. The protocol used for the library was multiplex PCR. The instrument was an Illumina HiSeq 4000. CDR3 regions were amplified by Arm-PCR with iRepertoire HTBI primers to construct TCR beta libraries. Starting from the raw public reads, TCRdb applied fastp trimming at Q25, assembled clones with MiXCR and retained in-frame beta chains. CDR3 protein duplicates are merged, each entry listing the most common genes and DNA. The sample profile shows approximately 470,000 distinct CDR3 sequences; 16% of them were found once. More than 10% of the sample is in the top ten clones.

The same sample was also studied in work on T cells in Graves' hyperthyroidism and ophthalmopathy.

The sequences come from peripheral blood mononuclear cells (PBMCs), collected at new diagnosis, from a patient treated with antithyroid drugs. These receptors came from a man aged 40-49 years with Graves disease. Donor details come from another sample of the same person, matched by shared clones.

The chain employs TRBV20-1 and TRBJ1-5; TRBD1 matches 7 bases. Trimming took 3 bases from V and 7 from J; bases not matched to a gene: 12. Per germline, CDR1 DFQATT and CDR2 SNEGSKA (reference sequence). This CDR3 is 15 amino acids long. The CDR3 reads CSASSGTVKPQPQHF. The CDR3 DNA is TGCAGTGCTAGTTCCGGGACAGTGAAACCCCAGCCCCAGCATTTT.

This clonotype was counted many times. J is TRBJ2-7 and V is TRBV11-3; D is possibly TRBD1 (6 bases). The V gene lost 0 bases and the J gene lost 3 bases, with 9 bases spanning the gap. Germline CDR1 is SGHNT and CDR2 is YENEEA. This CDR3 has 14 residues. The CDR3 DNA reads as TGTGCCAGCAGCTTAGAAGGACAGAACTACGAGCAGTACTTC. This gives the protein CASSLEGQNYEQYF.

At least ten counts were recorded for this clonotype. This chain joins TRBV9 and TRBJ2-3; no clear D gene. V shed 1 base and J shed 0 bases, with 9 bases lying between them. Germline V gene lookup returns CDR1 SGDLS and CDR2 YYNGEE. The CDR3 length is 15 residues. The DNA of the CDR3 is TGTGCCAGCAGCGTATTAGGGCGTAGCACAGATACGCAGTATTTT. Its translation is CASSVLGRSTDTQYF. The variable domain in full, completed from reference TRBV9 and TRBJ2-3, reads DSGVTQTPKHLITATGQRVTLRCSPRSGDLSVYWYQQSLDQGLQFLIQYYNGEERAKGNILERFSAQQFPDLHSELNLSSLELGDSALYFCASSVLGRSTDTQYFGPGTRLTVL.

V usage is TRBV2 and J usage is TRBJ2-1; D is undetermined. The germline V gene has CDR1 SNHLY and CDR2 FYNNEI. Trimming stripped 7 bases from V and 5 bases from J, with 6 bases between. There are 11 residues in the CDR3. CDR3 protein: CASIANNEQFF. CDR3 bases: TGTGCCAGCATCGCTAACAATGAGCAGTTCTTC. The variable domain in full, completed from reference TRBV2 and TRBJ2-1, reads EPEVTQTPSHQVTQMGQEVILRCVPISNHLYFYWYRQILGQKVEFLVSFYNNEISEKSEIFDDQFSVERPDGSNFTLKIRSTKLEDSAMYFCASIANNEQFFGPGTRLTVL.

In its sample, this clonotype was seen a few times. The chain has TRBV5-1 and TRBJ1-2; D ambiguous. CDR1 is SGHRS, CDR2 YFSETQ, per germline. This CDR3 has 15 amino acids. The germline V and J ends were trimmed by 4 bases and 5 bases, with 18 bases remaining between them. CDR3: CASSQGNPPGYGYTF. In DNA form, the CDR3 reads TGCGCCAGCAGCCAAGGGAACCCCCCTGGATATGGCTACACCTTC.

This sequence joins TRBV4-1 and TRBJ2-7, with D uncertain. Trimming removed 0 bases from V and 0 bases from J, with 9 bases in between. The CDR3 consists of 15 residues. Germline V CDR1 and CDR2: MGHRA, YSYEKL. In nucleotides, the CDR3 is TGCGCCAGCAGCCAAGAAGTAGAGAGCTCCTACGAGCAGTACTTC. As protein: CASSQEVESSYEQYF.

This clonotype was observed a few times. The chain couples TRBV15 to TRBJ1-4; D perhaps matches TRBD1 (5 bases). This CDR3 has 16 amino acids. V dropped 1 base and J dropped 0 bases, with 9 bases sitting between them. Germline CDR1 and CDR2: LNHNV and YYDKDF (reference sequence). In DNA, the CDR3 is TGTGCCACCAGCAGAGGACAGATTACAACTAATGAAAAACTGTTTTTT. Protein: CATSRGQITTNEKLFF. Full variable domain (rest looked up from reference TRBV15 and TRBJ1-4): DAMVIQNPRYQVTQFGKPVTLSCSQTLNHNVMYWYQQKSSQAPKLLFHYYDKDFNNEADTPDNFQSRRPNTSFCFLDIRSPGLGDTAMYLCATSRGQITTNEKLFFGSGTQLSVL.

This clonotype was observed at least ten times. V usage is TRBV3-1 and J usage is TRBJ2-7; D is perhaps TRBD2 (5 bases). The CDR3 is 14 amino acids. The V gene lost 6 bases and the J gene lost 7 bases, with 19 bases spanning the gap. Per the germline V gene, CDR1 is LGHDT and CDR2 is YNNKEL (reference sequence). The chain's CDR3 is CASSSSAQSGEQYF. In DNA, the CDR3 is TGTGCCAGCAGTAGTAGTGCGCAATCGGGGGAGCAGTACTTC.

This clonotype was counted many times. The V call is TRBV28, the J call TRBJ2-3; D might be TRBD2 (5 bases). The germline V and J ends were trimmed by 3 bases and 4 bases, with 8 bases remaining between them. The CDR3 totals 13 residues. Germline-derived CDR1 and CDR2 are MDHEN and SYDVKM. CDR3 bases: TGTGCCAGCAGTTTTCCGGACTCAGATACGCAGTATTTT. Its translation is CASSFPDSDTQYF.

This clonotype was seen repeatedly, ten times or more. The CDR3 loop is CASLDRGLKKGKNIQYF. As DNA, the CDR3 is TGTGCCAGCCTGGACAGGGGGCTTAAAAAGGGCAAAAACATTCAGTACTTC. The genes are TRBV28 and TRBJ2-4; 11 bases match TRBD1. This CDR3 comprises 17 residues. Germline trimming cut 8 bases from V and 3 bases from J; bases unmatched to any gene: 12. Germline CDR1 and CDR2: MDHEN and SYDVKM.

V usage is TRBV20-1 and J usage is TRBJ2-5; D might be TRBD2 (6 bases). The CDR3 covers 14 residues. Germline CDR1 reads DFQATT; CDR2 reads SNEGSKA (reference sequence). V shed 1 base and J shed 4 bases, with 13 bases lying between them. This CDR3 is CSARGAMRGETQYF. In DNA, the CDR3 is TGCAGTGCTAGAGGAGCAATGCGGGGAGAGACCCAGTACTTC.

This clonotype was picked up many times. The chain is built from TRBV28 and TRBJ2-7; D is possibly TRBD1 (5 bases). V dropped 6 bases and J dropped 0 bases, with 9 bases sitting between them. The CDR3 covers 13 residues. CDR1 and CDR2 from the germline V gene are MDHEN and SYDVKM. The CDR3 protein is CASRAQGSYEQYF. The CDR3, as DNA: TGTGCCAGCAGAGCTCAGGGCTCCTACGAGCAGTACTTC. Supplemented by reference TRBV28 and TRBJ2-7, the full variable domain reads DVKVTQSSRYLVKRTGEKVFLECVQDMDHENMFWYRQDPGLGLRLIYFSYDVKMKEKGDIPEGYSVSREKKERFSLILESASTNQTSMYLCASRAQGSYEQYFGPGTRLTVT.